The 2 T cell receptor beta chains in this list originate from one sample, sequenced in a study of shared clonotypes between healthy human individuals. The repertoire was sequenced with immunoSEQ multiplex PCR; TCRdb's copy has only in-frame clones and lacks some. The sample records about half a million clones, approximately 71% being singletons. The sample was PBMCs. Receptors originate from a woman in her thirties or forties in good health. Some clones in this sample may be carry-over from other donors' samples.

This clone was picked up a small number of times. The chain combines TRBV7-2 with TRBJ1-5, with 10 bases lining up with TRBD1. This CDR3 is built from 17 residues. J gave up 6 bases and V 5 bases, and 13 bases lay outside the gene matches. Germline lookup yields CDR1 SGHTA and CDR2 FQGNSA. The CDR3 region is CASSKHSTGGGGQPQHF. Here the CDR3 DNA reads TGTGCCAGCAGCAAACACTCGACAGGGGGCGGAGGTCAGCCCCAGCATTTT.

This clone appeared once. Here the CDR3 DNA reads TGTGCCAGCAGTGAGATAAATCAGCCCCAGCATTTT. This translates into CASSEINQPQHF. The chain links TRBV2 to TRBJ1-5; no clear D gene. V was pared by 3 bases and J by 4 bases, with 4 bases between. Germline CDR1 and CDR2: SNHLY and FYNNEI. The CDR3 spans 12 residues.